These T cell receptor beta chains were read from a single sample in a study of vaccination and CD4 T cells after COVID-19. For these TCRs, the target antigens are not known. MiXCR was run by TCRdb on the PCR reads, yielding one entry per CDR3 protein. The sample has 10,000 to 15,000 distinct CDR3 sequences, roughly 46% seen once. This sample comprised CD4+ T cells from blood, cultured in vitro, obtained before SARS-CoV-2 vaccination. These receptors originate from a human donor who had recovered from COVID-19. Each CDR3 is given with its conserved first and last residue. The order of the fields is J gene, V gene, clone size, D gene, CDR3 protein, CDR3 DNA. D genes are given only for firm matches. The size of a clone is reported for some rows only, either as once, few or many, or as a class for expanded clones.

J: TRBJ2-1
V: TRBV6-2/TRBV6-3
size: few
D: TRBD2
CDR3: CASRLAANNEQFF
DNA: TGTGCCAGCAGACTAGCGGCGAACAATGAGCAGTTCTTC

J: TRBJ1-6
V: TRBV12-5
size: -
D: TRBD1
CDR3: CASGINRGNSPLHF
DNA: TGTGCTAGTGGTATTAACAGGGGTAATTCACCCCTCCACTTT

J: TRBJ2-3
V: TRBV20-1
size: few
D: TRBD2
CDR3: CSARLAGGDLAGTDTQYF
DNA: TGCAGTGCTAGACTAGCGGGGGGTGATCTAGCTGGCACAGATACGCAGTATTTT

J: TRBJ2-7
V: TRBV5-4
size: -
D: TRBD1
CDR3: CASSLQGAPYEQYF
DNA: TGTGCCAGCAGCTTACAGGGGGCACCATACGAGCAGTACTTC

J: TRBJ1-2
V: TRBV6-1
size: few
D: -
CDR3: CASSEPQRGYTF
DNA: TGTGCCAGCAGTGAACCCCAGCGCGGCTACACCTTC

J: TRBJ2-3
V: TRBV7-2
size: few
D: TRBD2
CDR3: CASSRLAGSDTQYF
DNA: TGTGCCAGCAGCCGACTAGCGGGAAGCGATACGCAGTATTTT

J: TRBJ2-1
V: TRBV20-1
size: once
D: -
CDR3: CSATLPYSLNTYNEQFF
DNA: TGCAGTGCTACACTCCCTTACTCTTTAAACACCTACAATGAGCAGTTCTTC

J: TRBJ1-2
V: TRBV27
size: -
D: -
CDR3: CASSLSGNNYGYTF
DNA: TGTGCCAGCAGTTTATCTGGAAATAACTATGGCTACACCTTC

J: TRBJ2-5
V: TRBV5-1
size: -
D: -
CDR3: CASSRQTLDQETQYF
DNA: TGCGCCAGCAGCCGTCAGACGCTCGACCAAGAGACCCAGTACTTC

J: TRBJ1-1
V: TRBV28
size: -
D: -
CDR3: CASSLYGGAQVAFF
DNA: TGTGCCAGCAGTTTATACGGGGGGGCGCAAGTAGCTTTCTTT

J: TRBJ2-7
V: TRBV7-3
size: -
D: -
CDR3: CASNPASRQGAYEQYF
DNA: TGTGCCAGCAACCCGGCTTCGAGGCAGGGTGCCTACGAGCAGTACTTC

J: TRBJ2-3
V: TRBV19
size: -
D: -
CDR3: CASSQDTGRSTDTQYF
DNA: TGTGCCAGTAGTCAGGACACGGGACGGAGCACAGATACGCAGTATTTT

J: TRBJ2-3
V: TRBV20-1
size: -
D: -
CDR3: CSALMWTSTDTQYF
DNA: TGCAGTGCTTTAATGTGGACTAGCACAGATACGCAGTATTTT

J: TRBJ1-2
V: TRBV11-3
size: -
D: -
CDR3: CASSLETGNYGYTF
DNA: TGTGCCAGCAGCTTAGAAACAGGGAACTATGGCTACACCTTC

J: TRBJ2-1
V: TRBV10-2
size: -
D: -
CDR3: CASSEVRYGSYNEQFF
DNA: TGCGCCAGCAGTGAGGTGCGGTATGGCTCCTACAATGAGCAGTTCTTC

J: TRBJ2-7
V: TRBV27
size: -
D: TRBD1
CDR3: CASRETGGRYEQYF
DNA: TGTGCCAGCAGGGAGACAGGGGGGCGCTACGAGCAGTACTTC

J: TRBJ2-2
V: TRBV7-9
size: few
D: TRBD1
CDR3: CASSQGQAPAGELFF
DNA: TGTGCCAGCAGCCAGGGACAGGCCCCCGCCGGGGAGCTGTTTTTT

J: TRBJ1-6
V: TRBV11-3
size: medium-sized
D: -
CDR3: CASSPRNNSPLHF
DNA: TGTGCCAGCAGCCCTCGGAATAATTCACCCCTCCACTTT

J: TRBJ1-2
V: TRBV6-5
size: few
D: -
CDR3: CASSYTGNYGYTF
DNA: TGTGCCAGCAGTTACACAGGGAACTATGGCTACACCTTC

J: TRBJ1-1
V: TRBV6-1
size: -
D: TRBD1
CDR3: CASSRDRGRNTEAFF
DNA: TGTGCCAGCAGTCGTGACAGGGGGCGGAACACTGAAGCTTTCTTT

J: TRBJ2-3
V: TRBV28
size: -
D: -
CDR3: CASSTLLGTQYF
DNA: TGTGCCAGCAGTACTCTCCTTGGGACGCAGTATTTT

J: TRBJ2-7
V: TRBV20-1
size: few
D: -
CDR3: CSARVGPPEQYF
DNA: TGCAGTGCTAGAGTCGGGCCCCCCGAGCAGTACTTC

J: TRBJ1-1
V: TRBV6-1
size: -
D: -
CDR3: CASSSLRNTEAFF
DNA: TGTGCCAGCAGTAGCCTAAGAAACACTGAAGCTTTCTTT

J: TRBJ1-1
V: TRBV19
size: -
D: TRBD1
CDR3: CASRQGPPFTEAFF
DNA: TGTGCCAGTAGACAGGGGCCCCCTTTTACTGAAGCTTTCTTT

J: TRBJ2-3
V: TRBV10-3
size: -
D: TRBD2
CDR3: CAISESPAGGSDTQYF
DNA: TGTGCCATCAGTGAAAGTCCAGCGGGAGGTTCAGATACGCAGTATTTT

J: TRBJ2-3
V: TRBV7-2
size: -
D: -
CDR3: CASSLADTQYF
DNA: TGTGCCAGCAGCTTAGCAGATACGCAGTATTTT

J: TRBJ1-1
V: TRBV6-1
size: -
D: -
CDR3: CATLQGTMNTEAFF
DNA: TGTGCCACATTACAGGGAACCATGAACACTGAAGCTTTCTTT

J: TRBJ2-6
V: TRBV6-1
size: few
D: -
CDR3: CASSPDYSGANVLTF
DNA: TGTGCCAGCAGTCCCGACTATTCGGGGGCCAACGTCCTGACTTTC

J: TRBJ2-7
V: TRBV7-8
size: -
D: TRBD2
CDR3: CASSLYTGSGGNEQYF
DNA: TGTGCCAGCAGCCTTTATACAGGCTCGGGGGGGAACGAGCAGTACTTC

J: TRBJ2-1
V: TRBV20-1
size: -
D: TRBD2
CDR3: CSARKVQGGGEQFF
DNA: TGCAGTGCTAGAAAGGTGCAGGGCGGGGGTGAGCAGTTCTTC

J: TRBJ2-2
V: TRBV6-1
size: -
D: -
CDR3: CASIRGSDGELFF
DNA: TGTGCCAGCATAAGGGGGAGTGACGGGGAGCTGTTTTTT

J: TRBJ1-5
V: TRBV20-1
size: few
D: TRBD1
CDR3: CSARDSNGQGANQPQHF
DNA: TGCAGTGCTAGAGATTCAAATGGACAGGGGGCCAATCAGCCCCAGCATTTT

J: TRBJ1-6
V: TRBV5-6
size: -
D: -
CDR3: CASSLARGNSPLHF
DNA: TGTGCCAGCAGCTTGGCCAGGGGTAATTCACCCCTCCACTTT

J: TRBJ2-1
V: TRBV7-9
size: -
D: -
CDR3: CASSLGRNQENEQFF
DNA: TGTGCCAGCAGCCTGGGACGAAACCAAGAAAATGAGCAGTTCTTC

J: TRBJ1-2
V: TRBV7-9
size: -
D: -
CDR3: CASSSTRDVTNGYTF
DNA: TGTGCCAGCAGCTCGACCCGGGACGTTACTAATGGCTACACCTTC

J: TRBJ2-1
V: TRBV19
size: -
D: TRBD1
CDR3: CASSISGTGVGNEQFF
DNA: TGTGCCAGTAGTATTTCCGGGACAGGAGTGGGAAATGAGCAGTTCTTC

J: TRBJ2-3
V: TRBV10-1
size: -
D: -
CDR3: CASSDVATDTQYF
DNA: TGCGCCAGCAGTGATGTGGCTACAGATACGCAGTATTTT

J: TRBJ1-6
V: TRBV7-2
size: -
D: -
CDR3: CASSFDLRPSYNSPLHF
DNA: TGTGCCAGCAGCTTTGATTTAAGGCCCTCCTATAATTCACCCCTCCACTTT

J: TRBJ2-5
V: TRBV20-1
size: few
D: -
CDR3: CSADSGETQYF
DNA: TGCAGTGCGGATTCGGGGGAGACCCAGTACTTC

J: TRBJ1-1
V: TRBV9
size: -
D: -
CDR3: CASSVVGSTEAFF
DNA: TGTGCCAGCAGCGTAGTGGGGTCGACAGAAGCTTTCTTT

J: TRBJ1-2
V: TRBV5-4
size: -
D: TRBD1
CDR3: CASSRRQGDYGYTF
DNA: TGTGCCAGCAGCCGCAGACAGGGGGACTATGGCTACACCTTC

J: TRBJ1-2
V: TRBV6-1
size: few
D: -
CDR3: CASSGRWSLEGYTF
DNA: TGTGCCAGCAGTGGCAGGTGGAGTTTGGAGGGCTACACCTTC

J: TRBJ2-3
V: TRBV24-1
size: few
D: TRBD1
CDR3: CATSAQGAIGTDTQYF
DNA: TGTGCCACCAGTGCACAGGGGGCTATCGGCACAGATACGCAGTATTTT

J: TRBJ2-4
V: TRBV28
size: -
D: TRBD1
CDR3: CASSIPGQGAKNIQYF
DNA: TGTGCCAGCAGTATTCCGGGACAGGGAGCCAAAAACATTCAGTACTTC

J: TRBJ1-2
V: TRBV2
size: -
D: TRBD1
CDR3: CASTGDRAEFYGYTF
DNA: TGTGCCAGCACCGGGGACAGGGCAGAATTCTATGGCTACACCTTC

J: TRBJ2-3
V: TRBV7-2
size: -
D: TRBD2
CDR3: CASSPSGRDDTQYF
DNA: TGTGCCAGCAGCCCCAGCGGGAGAGATGATACGCAGTATTTT

J: TRBJ1-1
V: TRBV20-1
size: few
D: -
CDR3: CSAHTGGEAFF
DNA: TGCAGTGCTCACACCGGGGGTGAAGCTTTCTTT

J: TRBJ1-2
V: TRBV6-5
size: few
D: -
CDR3: CASSYSTGTSGYTF
DNA: TGTGCCAGCAGTTACTCGACGGGGACATCTGGCTACACCTTC

J: TRBJ1-5
V: TRBV30
size: -
D: -
CDR3: CAWSVDSNQPQHF
DNA: TGTGCCTGGAGTGTAGACAGTAATCAGCCCCAGCATTTT

J: TRBJ1-5
V: TRBV20-1
size: -
D: -
CDR3: CSAIKGQINQPQHF
DNA: TGCAGTGCCATTAAGGGGCAAATCAATCAGCCCCAGCATTTT

J: TRBJ2-1
V: TRBV6-1
size: -
D: -
CDR3: CASRTEYYNEQFF
DNA: TGTGCCAGCAGGACAGAATACTACAATGAGCAGTTCTTC

J: TRBJ2-2
V: TRBV24-1
size: few
D: TRBD1
CDR3: CATSDTPDRVNTGELFF
DNA: TGTGCCACCAGTGACACCCCCGACAGGGTGAACACCGGGGAGCTGTTTTTT

J: TRBJ2-7
V: TRBV6-5
size: -
D: TRBD1
CDR3: CASSSSYRGLSEQYF
DNA: TGTGCCAGCAGTTCCTCATACAGGGGATTGAGCGAGCAGTACTTC